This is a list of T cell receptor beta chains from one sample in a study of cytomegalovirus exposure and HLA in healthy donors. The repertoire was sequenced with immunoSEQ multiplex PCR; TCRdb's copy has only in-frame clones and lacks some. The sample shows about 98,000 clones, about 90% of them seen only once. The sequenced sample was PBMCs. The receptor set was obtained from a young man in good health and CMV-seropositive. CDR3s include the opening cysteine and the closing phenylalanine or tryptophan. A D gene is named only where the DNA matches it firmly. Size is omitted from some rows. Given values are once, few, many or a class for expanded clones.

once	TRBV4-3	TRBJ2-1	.	TGCGCCAGCAGCCAAGGGGACTTCGCCTACAATGAGCAGTTCTTC	CASSQGDFAYNEQFF
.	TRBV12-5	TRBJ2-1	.	TGTGCTAGTGGTCCGAGAGGGACACCGTCCTCCTACAATGAGCAGTTCTTC	CASGPRGTPSSYNEQFF
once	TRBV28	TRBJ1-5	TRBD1	TGTGCCAGCAGTTGGGACAGGGGATTCAATCAGCCCCAGCATTTT	CASSWDRGFNQPQHF
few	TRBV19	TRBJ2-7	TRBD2	TGTGCCAGTAGACTAGCGGCCAGCTCCTACGAGCAGTACTTC	CASRLAASSYEQYF
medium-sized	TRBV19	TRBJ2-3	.	TGTGCCACCGAGGGAGATACGCAGTATTTT	CATEGDTQYF
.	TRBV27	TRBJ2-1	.	TGTGCCAGCAGCTCCCACGAGGGCAATGAGCAGTTCTTC	CASSSHEGNEQFF
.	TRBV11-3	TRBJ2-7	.	TGTGCCAGCAGCTTAAGTTCGTCTAGCTCGTACGAGCAGTACTTC	CASSLSSSSSYEQYF
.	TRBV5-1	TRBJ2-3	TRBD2	TGCGCCAGCAGCCCACCCTCAACCGGGGGGGCAGATACGCAGTATTTT	CASSPPSTGGADTQYF
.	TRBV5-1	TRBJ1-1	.	TGCGCCAGCAGCCTTAACGGGGGAAACACTGAAGCTTTCTTT	CASSLNGGNTEAFF
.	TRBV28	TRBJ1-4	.	TGTGCCAGCCGGAAGGGAGAACTTATCTATAATGAAAAACTGTTTTTT	CASRKGELIYNEKLFF
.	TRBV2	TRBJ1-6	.	TGTGCCAGCAGTGATTTTCCGGGGAATTCACCCCTCCACTTT	CASSDFPGNSPLHF
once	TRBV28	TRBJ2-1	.	TGTGCCAGCAGCCCGAACAGGGTAATAGGCTCCTACAATGAGCAGTTCTTC	CASSPNRVIGSYNEQFF
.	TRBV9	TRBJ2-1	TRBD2	TGTGCCAGCAGCGTAGGGGGTAGCGGGGGCTCCTACAATGAGCAGTTCTTC	CASSVGGSGGSYNEQFF
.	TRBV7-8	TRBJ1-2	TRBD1	TGTGCCAGCAGCCCTATGGGACAGGGGGCTTACGGTGGCTACACCTTC	CASSPMGQGAYGGYTF
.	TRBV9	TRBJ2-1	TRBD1	TGTGCCAGCAGCGTACGAGGGGACAGGGAAAGTAATGAGCAGTTCTTC	CASSVRGDRESNEQFF
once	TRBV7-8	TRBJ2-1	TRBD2	TGTGCCAGCAGCCGTAGTAGACCCGAAGGCCTAGCGGGATGGGGCGAGCAGTTCTTC	CASSRSRPEGLAGWGEQFF
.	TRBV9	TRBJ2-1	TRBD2	TGTGCCAGCAGCGTAGGTAGCGGGAGATGGAATGAGCAGTTCTTC	CASSVGSGRWNEQFF
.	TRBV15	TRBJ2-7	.	TGTGCCACCAGCAGAGATCGGGGGAGATCCTACGAGCAGTACTTC	CATSRDRGRSYEQYF
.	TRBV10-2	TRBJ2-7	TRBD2	TGCGCCAGCACCCCGACTAGCGGGAGGGAGAATGAGCAGTACTTC	CASTPTSGRENEQYF
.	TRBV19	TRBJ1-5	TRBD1	TGTGCCAGTAGTACTTGGACAGGGGATCAGTCCCAGCATTTT	CASSTWTGDQSQHF
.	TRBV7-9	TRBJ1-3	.	TGTGCCAGCAGCTTAACCGGCGGAGGAAACACCATATATTTT	CASSLTGGGNTIYF
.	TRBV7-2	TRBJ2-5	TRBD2	TGTGCCAGCAACCCGGGACTAGCGGGACCACAAGAGACCCAGTACTTC	CASNPGLAGPQETQYF
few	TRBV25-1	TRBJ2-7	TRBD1	TGTGCCAGCGGACAGGGGCCCTACGAGCAGTACTTC	CASGQGPYEQYF
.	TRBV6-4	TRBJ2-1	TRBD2	TGTGCCAGCAGTCTAGCGGGAGGGCCGGGTTTGAATGAGCAGTTCTTC	CASSLAGGPGLNEQFF
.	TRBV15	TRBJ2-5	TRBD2	TGTGCCACCAGCAGAGAGCCAGGGCGGGGGGAGACCCAGTACTTC	CATSREPGRGETQYF
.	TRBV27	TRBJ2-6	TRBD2	TGTGCCAGCAGTTTCGGGGGGACTGGGGCCAACGTCCTGACTTTC	CASSFGGTGANVLTF
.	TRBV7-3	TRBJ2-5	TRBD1	TGTGCCAGCAGCCCGCGGACAGGGGAATGGGAGACCCAGTACTTC	CASSPRTGEWETQYF
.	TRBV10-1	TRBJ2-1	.	TGCGCCAGCAGTGAAAACTATAACAATGAGCAGTTCTTC	CASSENYNNEQFF
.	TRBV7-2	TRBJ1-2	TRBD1	TGTGCCAGCAGCCTGACAGGGGGAGGCTATGGCTACACCTTC	CASSLTGGGYGYTF
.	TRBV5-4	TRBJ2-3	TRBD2	TGTGCCAGCAGCTTGATAGCGGGGGGCACAGATACGCAGTATTTT	CASSLIAGGTDTQYF
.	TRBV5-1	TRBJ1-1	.	TGCGCCAGCAGCATCGGGACACAAGAGAACACTGAAGCTTTCTTT	CASSIGTQENTEAFF
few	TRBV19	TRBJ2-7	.	TGTGCCAGTAGTGAGTATGACTACGAGCAGTACTTC	CASSEYDYEQYF
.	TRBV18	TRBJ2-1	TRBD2	TGTGCCAGCTCACCGACTAGCGGGGACAACAATGAGCAGTTCTTC	CASSPTSGDNNEQFF
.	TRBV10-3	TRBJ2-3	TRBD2	TGTGCCATCAGTGAGTCGAGGCGGGGGACAGATACGCAGTATTTT	CAISESRRGTDTQYF
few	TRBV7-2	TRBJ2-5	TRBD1	TGTGCCAGCAGTTTCACAGGGGGAGAGACCCAGTACTTC	CASSFTGGETQYF
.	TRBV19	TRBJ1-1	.	TGTGCCAGTAGTATAGGAGGAGTCGGGAGCCCAGGCGCCACTGAAGCTTTCTTT	CASSIGGVGSPGATEAFF
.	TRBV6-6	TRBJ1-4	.	TGTGCCAGCAGCCCCGGGGGCGGGGGTAATGAAAAACTGTTTTTT	CASSPGGGGNEKLFF
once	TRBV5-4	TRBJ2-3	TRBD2	TGTGCCAGCAGCCAGCGGGAGTTGGGAGCAGCAGATACGCAGTATTTT	CASSQRELGAADTQYF
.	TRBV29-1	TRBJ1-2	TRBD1	TGCAGCGTCCAAACAGGGGGCGAAGGCTACACCTTC	CSVQTGGEGYTF
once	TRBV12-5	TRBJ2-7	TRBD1	TGTGCTAGTGGTTTGGTACCCGGGACAGGGGCTGAGCAGTACTTC	CASGLVPGTGAEQYF
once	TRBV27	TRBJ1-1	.	TGTGCCAGCACCACTCCAGGGGAGGGCACTGAAGCTTTCTTT	CASTTPGEGTEAFF
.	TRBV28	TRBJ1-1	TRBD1	TGTGCCAGCGGTTTAAATACAGGGGGCTTGGACACTGAAGCTTTCTTT	CASGLNTGGLDTEAFF
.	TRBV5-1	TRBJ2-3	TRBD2	TGCGCCAGCAGCTTCCTAGCGGGGGGCCTCACAGATACGCAGTATTTT	CASSFLAGGLTDTQYF
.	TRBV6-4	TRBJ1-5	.	TGTGCCAGCAGTCAGTATAGCAATCAGCCCCAGCATTTT	CASSQYSNQPQHF
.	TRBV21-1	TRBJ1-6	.	TGTGCCAGCCCCCCAGCAAAGACCGCCGGGACAGAGAATTCACCCCTCCACTTT	CASPPAKTAGTENSPLHF
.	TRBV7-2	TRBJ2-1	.	TGTGCCAGCAGCCCAGTCGGAGGACGGAATGAGCAGTTCTTC	CASSPVGGRNEQFF
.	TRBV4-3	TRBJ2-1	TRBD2	TGCGCCAGCAGAGCTAGCGGGAGAGGCGATGAGCAGTTCTTC	CASRASGRGDEQFF
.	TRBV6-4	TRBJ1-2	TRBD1	TGTGCCAGCAGTGACTCTTCAGGGGGCTATGGCTACTACACCTTC	CASSDSSGGYGYYTF
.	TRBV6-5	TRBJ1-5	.	TGTGCCAGCAGTTACTCGGGCAGTAGCAATCAGCCCCAGCATTTT	CASSYSGSSNQPQHF
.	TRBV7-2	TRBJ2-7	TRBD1	TGTGCCAGCAGCTTAGCGTCAGGGGGTGGCGAGCAGTACTTC	CASSLASGGGEQYF
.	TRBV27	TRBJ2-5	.	TGTGCCAGCAGTACCAGCCGGGCCCAGGGGGAGACCCAGTACTTC	CASSTSRAQGETQYF
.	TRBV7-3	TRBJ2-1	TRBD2	TGTGCCAGCAGCTTAAGTAGCGGGGGGATCTACAATGAGCAGTTCTTC	CASSLSSGGIYNEQFF
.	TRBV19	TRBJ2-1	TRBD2	TGTGCCAGTAGTATGGGGCCGGGACTAGGTAATGAGCAGTTCTTC	CASSMGPGLGNEQFF